The present entry profiles one T cell receptor beta chain with its context. In the authors' workflow: By means of reference gene primer amplification, nucleated cell counts were estimated. Profiling relied on immunoSEQ multiplex PCR, and the TCRdb table lists in-frame clones only, not all of them. From that table come the V and J calls and clone size; the DNA was used to work out D and trimming. This table has about 230,000 clones, approximately 82% appearing once. The sample belongs to a study of blood T cell repertoires in COVID-19. Study-level information: Sites in the United States, Italy and Spain provided acute and convalescent COVID-19 samples. PBMCs, B-cell-depleted T cells, or T cells provided the cDNA or gDNA that made up the material.

The CDR3 has 14 residues. In germline, CDR1 is MRHNA, CDR2 SNTAGT. Trimming removed 3 bases from V and 0 bases from J; junction bases left unmatched: 0. The sequenced sample was peripheral blood. The chain joins TRBV6-4 to TRBJ1-2, with TRBD1 matching 8 bases. This sequence originates from a woman between 65 and 79 years old with active or convalescent COVID-19. The CDR3, as DNA: TGTGCCAGCAGTGAGGGACAGGCTAACTATGGCTACACCTTC. As protein: CASSEGQANYGYTF.